The sequence of this T cell receptor (beta chain) was determined in a study of blood T cell repertoires in COVID-19. As for the study in general: The United States, Italy and Spain were the sources of the acute and convalescent COVID-19 samples. The analysed material was cDNA or gDNA that came from T cells, B-cell-depleted T cells, or PBMCs.

Original processing notes: Amplifying reference gene primers gave estimates of nucleated cell counts. Profiled with immunoSEQ multiplex PCR; TCRdb holds only in-frame clones, not every one. V and J calls and clone size follow that table, whereas D and trimming were derived from the DNA. The sample yields roughly 120,000 clones, 86% seen once. This CDR3 is 14 amino acids long. V was clipped by 7 bases and J by 0 bases, with 11 bases between them. Germline CDR1 reads SEHNR; CDR2 reads FQNEAQ (reference sequence). This clonotype was obtained from a human donor in a cohort sampled during active COVID-19. The chain carries TRBV7-9 and TRBJ2-3; D gene unclear. Material for sequencing was peripheral blood. The chain's CDR3 is CASISILSTDTQYF. DNA for the CDR3: TGTGCCAGCATTTCTATACTTAGCACAGATACGCAGTATTTT.